Below are 25 T cell receptor beta chains sequenced from a single sample in a study of human T cells and chemical hapten exposure. Sample time point: patch test 2, 6 weeks after DPC sensitization. The sample's treatment: therapeutic diphenylcyclopropenone sensitization with weekly scalp DPC. TCRdb re-analysed the RACE reads in MiXCR, keeping a single row per CDR3 protein. The table lists a few hundred thousand distinct CDR3 sequences, under 6.5% of them singletons, with around 5.6% in the top ten. This sample comprised whole blood, obtained in connection with sensitization to the hapten diphenylcyclopropenone (DPC). The origin of the receptors is a woman under 30 with alopecia areata. Some clones in this sample may be carry-over from other donors' samples.

The CDR3, as DNA: TGTGCCAGCAGTTTATCGATCCGACATTACCATTCTGGGGCCAACGTCCTGACTTTC. This sequence encodes CASSLSIRHYHSGANVLTF. The chain has TRBV27 and TRBJ2-6; D gene uncertain. Trimming took 0 bases from V and 1 from J, leaving 16 bases between them. CDR3 length equals 19 residues. Germline CDR1 and CDR2: MNHEY and SMNVEV (reference sequence).

This clonotype has a count of ten or more. The rearrangement joins TRBV4-3 to TRBJ2-1; TRBD1 aligns across 8 bases. CDR1 and CDR2 from the germline V gene are LGHNA and YSLEER. This CDR3 has 17 residues. V lost 1 base and J lost 2; bases outside the gene matches: 7. In DNA, the CDR3 is TGCGCCAGCAGCCAAGCGTATCAGGGGGCAGCCTACAATGAGCAGTTCTTC. Amino acids: CASSQAYQGAAYNEQFF.

This clonotype was counted ten times or more. V and J are TRBV7-2 and TRBJ1-1; no reliable D call. The CDR3 totals 17 residues. Germline loops: CDR1 SGHTA, CDR2 FQGNSA. Trimming stripped 3 bases from V and 5 bases from J, with 22 bases between. The CDR3 region is CASSFPVGRESPTEAFF. DNA for the CDR3: TGTGCCAGCAGCTTTCCTGTGGGGAGAGAGAGTCCGACTGAAGCTTTCTTT.

This clonotype occurred a few times. The chain employs TRBV13 and TRBJ1-4; 10 nucleotides agree with TRBD1. Per germline, CDR1 PRHDT and CDR2 FYEKMQ (reference sequence). This CDR3 region has 17 residues. V was clipped by 3 bases and J by 8 bases; unmatched bases: 12. The CDR3: CASSFRDRGSRREKLFF. The CDR3 DNA reads as TGTGCCAGCAGCTTCCGGGACAGGGGCTCTCGGCGGGAAAAACTGTTTTTT.

The CDR3 sequence is CSAHLTVWGMAEAFF. The CDR3 DNA reads as TGCAGTGCCCACCTGACAGTGTGGGGTATGGCTGAAGCTTTCTTT. The chain has TRBV20-1 and TRBJ1-1; the D gene is possibly TRBD1 (5 bases). Germline V gene lookup returns CDR1 DFQATT and CDR2 SNEGSKA (reference sequence). This CDR3 region has 15 residues. Deletions cut 6 bases from V and 6 bases from J, with 23 bases between.

The sample holds many counts of this clonotype. The chain links TRBV9 to TRBJ1-4, with 8 bases identical to TRBD1. The ends lost 7 bases at V and 7 bases at J; junction bases unmatched: 12. Germline CDR1 is SGDLS and CDR2 is YYNGEE. This CDR3 contains 15 residues. DNA of the CDR3: TGTGCCAGCGCCACCGGACAGGGTATTCTTGAAAAACTGTTTTTT. Encoded protein: CASATGQGILEKLFF.

This clonotype was seen ten or more times. This rearrangement joins TRBV12-3 or TRBV12-4 to TRBJ1-2, with D unclear. The CDR3 contains 14 residues. Trimming pared 5 bases from V and 0 bases from J, leaving 10 bases between. DNA of the CDR3: TGTGCCAGCAGTCGCGGAACCACTAACTATGGCTACACCTTC. Amino acids: CASSRGTTNYGYTF.

The chain is built from TRBV7-2 and TRBJ1-5; weak D call: TRBD1 (6 bases). This CDR3 is built from 18 residues. V was cut by 1 base and J by 1 base, with 17 bases left in between. Per the germline V gene, CDR1 is SGHTA and CDR2 is FQGNSA. CDR3 amino acids: CASSLGGWDMRSNQPQHF. The CDR3 DNA is TGTGCCAGCAGCTTAGGGGGCTGGGACATGAGAAGCAATCAGCCCCAGCATTTT.

This clonotype has a count of ten or more. The chain carries TRBV18 and TRBJ2-1; D not certain. Germline CDR1 is KGHSH and CDR2 is LQKENI. V was trimmed by 0 bases and J by 4 bases, leaving 7 bases between them. This CDR3 spans 14 amino acids. This chain's CDR3 is CASSPPKGYNEQFF. Written as DNA, the CDR3 is TGTGCCAGCTCACCACCGAAGGGATACAATGAGCAGTTCTTC.

This clonotype was observed many times. The chain recombines TRBV5-1 with TRBJ1-4; the D is unclear. V dropped 0 bases and J dropped 5 bases, with 11 bases sitting between them. CDR3 length: 15 residues. The germline CDR1 and CDR2 sequences are SGHRS and YFSETQ. The CDR3 DNA reads as TGCGCCAGCAGCTTGGTAGCCGTACCAAATGAAAAACTGTTTTTT. This translates into CASSLVAVPNEKLFF.

In this sample, this clonotype turned up many times. The chain recombines TRBV2 with TRBJ1-6; D remains ambiguous. Germline CDR1 reads SNHLY; CDR2 reads FYNNEI. This CDR3 contains 13 residues. Deletions cut 4 bases from V and 8 bases from J, with 9 bases between. CDR3 nucleotide sequence: TGTGCCAGCAGTGGGGCCTCTTATTCACCCCTCCACTTT. This gives the protein CASSGASYSPLHF.

J is TRBJ2-4 and V is TRBV4-3; maybe TRBD1 (6 bases). The CDR3 runs to 13 residues. V was pared by 0 bases and J by 9 bases, with 9 bases between. CDR1 LGHNA and CDR2 YSLEER come from the germline V gene. The CDR3 nucleotides are TGCGCCAGCAGCCAAGATACAGGGTTCATTCAGTACTTC. It yields the protein CASSQDTGFIQYF.

This clonotype came up many times. This rearrangement joins TRBV6-5 to TRBJ2-1; D tentatively fits TRBD1 or TRBD2 (5 bases each). The CDR3 sequence is 14 residues long. The V gene lost 8 bases and the J gene lost 10 bases, with 21 bases spanning the gap. The V gene's germline CDR1 is MNHEY and CDR2 SVGAGI. The CDR3 sequence is CASGGGMVSLEQFF. CDR3 in DNA: TGTGCCAGCGGTGGGGGAATGGTCAGCTTAGAGCAGTTCTTC.

The rearrangement uses TRBV6-1 and TRBJ1-3; D gene uncertain. The germline V and J ends were trimmed by 1 base and 0 bases, with 10 bases remaining between them. Germline CDR1 is MNHNS and CDR2 is SASEGT. CDR3 size: 16 residues. CDR3 loop: CASSEGPRSSGNTIYF. The CDR3 nucleotides are TGTGCCAGCAGTGAAGGACCGCGCAGCTCTGGAAACACCATATATTTT.

There are a few counts of this clonotype. The chain links TRBV20-1 to TRBJ1-4, with 9 bases that match TRBD1. The V gene end was trimmed by 5 bases and the J gene end by 8 bases; junction bases not matched to a gene: 6. Germline V gene data show CDR1 as DFQATT and CDR2 as SNEGSKA (reference sequence). This CDR3 has 13 amino acids. The CDR3: CSAGQGTGEKLFF. The CDR3 nucleotides read TGCAGTGCTGGACAGGGGACAGGGGAAAAACTGTTTTTT.

The chain joins TRBV7-3 to TRBJ2-3; tentatively, D is TRBD2 (7 bases). Trimming removed 2 bases at V and 4 bases at J, with 19 bases between. The CDR3 has 17 residues. CDR1 SGHTA and CDR2 FQGTGA come from the germline V gene. This chain's CDR3 is CASSLFGSAGAPDTQYF. The CDR3 DNA reads TGTGCCAGCAGCTTATTTGGGAGCGCGGGGGCCCCAGATACGCAGTATTTT.

The sample holds many counts of this clonotype. This sequence joins TRBV29-1 and TRBJ1-4; D gene uncertain. Deletions cut 5 bases from V and 0 bases from J, with 10 bases between. This CDR3 is 14 amino acids long. In germline, CDR1 is SQVTM, CDR2 ANQGSEA. Here the CDR3 DNA reads TGCAGCGTTCTCAGCTCTCCAACTAATGAAAAACTGTTTTTT. Protein product: CSVLSSPTNEKLFF. The full variable domain, its missing parts supplied by reference TRBV29-1 and TRBJ1-4, is SAVISQKPSRDICQRGTSLTIQCQVDSQVTMMFWYRQQPGQSLTLIATANQGSEATYESGFVIDKFPISRPNLTFSTLTVSNMSPEDSSIYLCSVLSSPTNEKLFFGSGTQLSVL.

The sample holds many counts of this clonotype. This chain joins TRBV20-1 and TRBJ2-3; 10 bases align to TRBD2. The CDR3 is 15 amino acids. CDR1 DFQATT and CDR2 SNEGSKA come from the germline V gene (reference sequence). V shed 5 bases and J 4 bases; nucleotides not matched to a gene: 9. The CDR3 coding sequence is TGCAGTGCTCCGCCGACTAGCGGGCCCCCAGATACGCAGTATTTT. This gives the protein CSAPPTSGPPDTQYF.

This clonotype was found many times. V is TRBV10-3 and J is TRBJ2-7; 9 nucleotides align to TRBD1. With V trimmed by 10 bases and J by 1 base, 11 bases remained unmatched. The CDR3 length is 15 residues. Germline V CDR1 and CDR2: ENHRY, SYGVKD. The CDR3 is CATSLGGTGSYEQYF. The CDR3 DNA follows: TGTGCCACCTCCCTAGGGGGGACAGGGTCCTACGAGCAGTACTTC.

In this sample, this clonotype turned up a few times. This sequence joins TRBV13 and TRBJ2-5; D not resolved. Trimming shortened V by 6 bases and J by 0 bases, and 5 bases separated the two germline ends. The CDR3 contains 12 residues. Germline V gene sequence: CDR1 PRHDT, CDR2 FYEKMQ (reference sequence). The CDR3: CASSEYQETQYF. CDR3 sequence (DNA): TGTGCCAGCAGTGAGTACCAAGAGACCCAGTACTTC.

In this sample, this clonotype turned up many times. The J gene is TRBJ1-2, the V gene TRBV29-1; D possibly corresponds to TRBD1 (6 bases). The length of the CDR3 is 15 residues. Trimming pared 6 bases from V and 1 base from J, leaving 18 bases between. Germline assignment: CDR1 SQVTM and CDR2 ANQGSEA. As DNA, the CDR3 is TGCAGCGTGGTGGGCTCAGGGGCCCTTAACTATGGCTACACCTTC. Its translation is CSVVGSGALNYGYTF.

This clonotype was detected only a few times. The genes are TRBV5-1 and TRBJ2-1, with no clear D. V shed 7 bases and J shed 9 bases, with 14 bases lying between them. There are 12 residues in the CDR3. Germline CDR1 reads SGHRS; CDR2 reads YFSETQ. CDR3 sequence: CASSSLLSEQFF. CDR3 coding DNA: TGCGCCAGCTCCTCCCTGTTGAGTGAGCAGTTCTTC.

The chain recombines TRBV27 with TRBJ2-7; the match to TRBD2 covers 11 bases. V dropped 6 bases and J dropped 2; count of bases not matched to a gene: 6. The V gene's germline CDR1 is MNHEY and CDR2 SMNVEV (reference sequence). The length of the CDR3 is 15 residues. The CDR3 nucleotides read TGTGCCAGCAGATTTAGCGGGGGGGAAACCTACGAGCAGTACTTC. Translated, it gives CASRFSGGETYEQYF.

This clonotype was recorded a few times. This chain joins TRBV5-1 and TRBJ2-7, with no clear D. The CDR3 loop spans 15 amino acids. Germline CDR1 and CDR2: SGHRS and YFSETQ. V was cut by 7 bases and J by 6 bases, with 23 bases left in between. The CDR3: CASSPQRIRTGEQYF. The DNA of the CDR3 is TGCGCCAGCTCACCTCAAAGGATACGTACGGGCGAGCAGTACTTC.

This clonotype was observed a few times. The chain is built from TRBV5-5 and TRBJ1-6; D remains ambiguous. The CDR3 has 16 amino acids. Germline V CDR1 and CDR2: SGHKS, YYEKEE (reference sequence). Trimming took 0 bases from V and 5 from J, leaving 12 bases between them. CDR3 DNA sequence: TGTGCCAGCAGCTTGGGGCGGCTAAACAATAATTCACCCCTCCACTTT. Amino acids: CASSLGRLNNNSPLHF.